Listed below are T cell receptor beta chains from one sample, sequenced in a study of cytomegalovirus exposure and HLA in healthy donors. Method: immunoSEQ multiplex PCR; TCRdb's copy keeps in-frame clones and lacks some. This sample has about 97,000 clones, with 81% found just once. Specimen: PBMCs. These receptors originate from a man in his forties or fifties in good health and CMV-seropositive. Both conserved end residues are part of each CDR3. Each record gives: V gene, clone size, J gene, D gene, CDR3 protein, CDR3 DNA. A D gene is named only where the DNA matches it firmly. Size is stated for part of the rows, as once, few or many counts, or as a class when the clone is expanded.

TRBV27	NA	TRBJ2-4	TRBD2	CASSFLREAGAKNIQYF	TGTGCCAGCAGTTTTCTCCGGGAGGCTGGGGCCAAAAACATTCAGTACTTC
TRBV28	NA	TRBJ2-2	NA	CASSPSPNTGELFF	TGTGCCAGCTCTCCTAGCCCTAACACCGGGGAGCTGTTTTTT
TRBV5-1	NA	TRBJ2-3	NA	CASSSQGRTDTQYF	TGCGCCAGCAGTTCACAGGGTAGGACAGATACGCAGTATTTT
TRBV28	NA	TRBJ2-1	TRBD2	CASSFPTAGLAGQSSYNEQFF	TGTGCCAGCAGTTTTCCTACGGCCGGACTAGCGGGACAAAGCTCCTACAATGAGCAGTTCTTC
TRBV5-1	NA	TRBJ2-7	TRBD1	CASSDLTGNEQYF	TGCGCCAGCAGCGACCTGACAGGGAACGAGCAGTACTTC
TRBV10-1	NA	TRBJ2-2	TRBD2	CASSEGLAGGLTGEPFF	TGCGCCAGCAGTGAGGGGCTAGCGGGAGGACTCACCGGGGAGCCGTTTTTT
TRBV11-2	once	TRBJ1-1	NA	CASSPLRRSDANTEAFF	TGTGCCAGCAGCCCGCTTAGGAGATCGGATGCGAACACTGAAGCTTTCTTT
TRBV5-1	NA	TRBJ1-1	TRBD1	CASSLSGQKAFF	TGCGCCAGCAGCTTGTCGGGACAGAAAGCTTTCTTT
TRBV5-4	NA	TRBJ1-1	NA	CASSLGGHTEAFF	TGTGCCAGCAGCCTCGGGGGGCACACTGAAGCTTTCTTT
TRBV28	once	TRBJ1-2	NA	CASSLFGGNYGYTF	TGTGCCAGCAGTTTATTCGGGGGTAACTATGGCTACACCTTC
TRBV6-1	NA	TRBJ2-5	NA	CASTVQETQYF	TGTGCCAGCACGGTACAAGAGACCCAGTACTTC
TRBV6-1	NA	TRBJ1-1	NA	CASSPSHGGTEAFF	TGTGCCAGCAGTCCGTCGCATGGAGGGACTGAAGCTTTCTTT
TRBV29-1	few	TRBJ1-1	NA	CSVDDTEAFF	TGCAGCGTTGACGACACTGAAGCTTTCTTT
TRBV28	NA	TRBJ2-7	TRBD1	CASSTQGASYEQYF	TGTGCCAGCAGTACACAGGGGGCATCCTACGAGCAGTACTTC
TRBV4-1	NA	TRBJ2-7	NA	CASSQESGLFYEQYF	TGCGCCAGCAGCCAAGAATCGGGACTTTTCTACGAGCAGTACTTC
TRBV7-6	once	TRBJ1-2	NA	CASSLNRANYGYTF	TGTGCCAGCAGCTTAAACAGGGCAAACTATGGCTACACCTTC
TRBV11-2	once	TRBJ1-4	NA	CASSLVGTRGEKLFF	TGTGCCAGCAGCTTAGTGGGGACTAGAGGAGAAAAACTGTTTTTT
TRBV19	NA	TRBJ2-1	TRBD2	CASRISSGRNNEQFF	TGTGCCAGTAGGATTTCTAGCGGGCGCAACAATGAGCAGTTCTTC
TRBV19	NA	TRBJ1-5	NA	CASSGSGIGSNQPQHF	TGTGCCAGTAGTGGGTCAGGAATCGGTAGCAATCAGCCCCAGCATTTT
TRBV5-6	NA	TRBJ1-1	NA	CASSLGGPNEAFF	TGTGCCAGCAGCTTGGGCGGCCCGAATGAAGCTTTCTTT
TRBV7-9	once	TRBJ1-2	NA	CASSFDSTDYGYTF	TGTGCCAGCAGTTTCGACAGCACTGACTATGGCTACACCTTC
TRBV6-5	NA	TRBJ2-7	TRBD1	CASRRAGQGSYEQYF	TGTGCCAGCAGGCGCGCCGGACAGGGATCCTACGAGCAGTACTTC
TRBV5-6	few	TRBJ1-1	TRBD1	CASSRRTGVGTEAFF	TGTGCCAGCAGCCGTCGGACAGGGGTGGGGACTGAAGCTTTCTTT
TRBV6-1	NA	TRBJ2-7	TRBD2	CASSEFQGLASYEQYF	TGTGCCAGCAGTGAGTTTCAGGGACTAGCGTCTTACGAGCAGTACTTC
TRBV6-5	NA	TRBJ2-5	TRBD1	CASRTDRFGTQYF	TGTGCCAGCAGAACGGACAGGTTTGGGACCCAGTACTTC
TRBV5-1	few	TRBJ1-2	NA	CASSLEGQSPAGYTF	TGCGCCAGCAGCTTGGAAGGACAGTCCCCGGCTGGCTACACCTTC
TRBV5-1	once	TRBJ2-7	NA	CASSPRTKGYEQYF	TGCGCCAGCAGCCCCCGGACAAAAGGGTACGAGCAGTACTTC
TRBV6-6	NA	TRBJ2-3	TRBD2	CASRGTSGSTDTQYF	TGTGCCAGCAGGGGGACTAGCGGAAGCACAGATACGCAGTATTTT
TRBV4-1	NA	TRBJ2-1	TRBD2	CASSQVTSGKVNEQFF	TGCGCCAGCAGCCAAGTGACTAGCGGGAAGGTAAATGAGCAGTTCTTC
TRBV19	NA	TRBJ2-5	NA	CASSIGGGQETQYF	TGTGCCAGTAGTATAGGGGGAGGCCAAGAGACCCAGTACTTC
TRBV5-1	once	TRBJ1-1	TRBD1	CASSSIGQGAVGTEAFF	TGCGCCAGCAGCTCCATTGGACAGGGTGCCGTGGGTACTGAAGCTTTCTTT
TRBV6-5	NA	TRBJ1-1	NA	CASRPQGSSREAFF	TGTGCCAGCAGACCCCAGGGTTCTAGTCGGGAAGCTTTCTTT
TRBV2	NA	TRBJ1-2	TRBD1	CASTPGQGSYGYTF	TGTGCCAGCACCCCCGGACAGGGTTCCTATGGCTACACCTTC